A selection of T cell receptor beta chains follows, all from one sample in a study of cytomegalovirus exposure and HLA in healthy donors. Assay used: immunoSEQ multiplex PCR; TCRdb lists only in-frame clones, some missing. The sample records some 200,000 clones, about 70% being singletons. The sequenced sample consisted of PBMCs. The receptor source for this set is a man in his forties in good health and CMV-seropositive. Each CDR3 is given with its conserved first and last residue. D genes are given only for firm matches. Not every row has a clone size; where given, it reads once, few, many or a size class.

CDR3nt: TGCGCCAGCAGCCAAGCAGCGGGGGGGGTGGATACGCAGTATTTT
CDR3aa: CASSQAAGGVDTQYF
d_gene: TRBD2
v_gene: TRBV4-1
j_gene: TRBJ2-3
abundance: few

CDR3nt: TGTGCCACCAGCAGAGTCCCGTCCCTCTATGGCTACACCTTC
CDR3aa: CATSRVPSLYGYTF
d_gene: .
v_gene: TRBV15
j_gene: TRBJ1-2
abundance: .

CDR3nt: TGTGCCAGCAGCTTAGACCCTCAGGGGCTTGCTGGGGCCAACGTCCTGACTTTC
CDR3aa: CASSLDPQGLAGANVLTF
d_gene: .
v_gene: TRBV7-6
j_gene: TRBJ2-6
abundance: few

CDR3nt: TGTGCCAGCAGCCAGGGCGAGGGGGCCTATGAGCAGTTCTTC
CDR3aa: CASSQGEGAYEQFF
d_gene: TRBD1
v_gene: TRBV7-9
j_gene: TRBJ2-1
abundance: once

CDR3nt: TGTGCCAGCTATAACACCGGGGAGCTGTTTTTT
CDR3aa: CASYNTGELFF
d_gene: .
v_gene: TRBV6-5
j_gene: TRBJ2-2
abundance: .

CDR3nt: TGTGCTAGTGGTTTGGTAGCGAGCGGGCTTACCTACGAGCAGTACTTC
CDR3aa: CASGLVASGLTYEQYF
d_gene: .
v_gene: TRBV12-5
j_gene: TRBJ2-7
abundance: .

CDR3nt: TGCAGCGTTGATGTCTACGGGGAGACCCAGTACTTC
CDR3aa: CSVDVYGETQYF
d_gene: .
v_gene: TRBV29-1
j_gene: TRBJ2-5
abundance: few

CDR3nt: TGTGCCAGCAGCCGAGGACTAGCGGGGGGCGGGGAGCAGTTCTTC
CDR3aa: CASSRGLAGGGEQFF
d_gene: TRBD2
v_gene: TRBV11-2
j_gene: TRBJ2-1
abundance: .

CDR3nt: TGTGCCTCAGCACTAGGGCCTGAAGCTTTCTTT
CDR3aa: CASALGPEAFF
d_gene: .
v_gene: TRBV6-5
j_gene: TRBJ1-1
abundance: .

CDR3nt: TGTGCCAGCAGCGACCGGGACAGGGCTTATGGCTACACCTTC
CDR3aa: CASSDRDRAYGYTF
d_gene: TRBD1
v_gene: TRBV5-4
j_gene: TRBJ1-2
abundance: .

CDR3nt: TGTGCCAGCAGTTATACCGGGACAGAAAATTCACCCCTCCACTTT
CDR3aa: CASSYTGTENSPLHF
d_gene: TRBD1
v_gene: TRBV6-6
j_gene: TRBJ1-6
abundance: .

CDR3nt: TGTGCCAGCAGTAAAGGGGGCGGACGTGAAGCTTTCTTT
CDR3aa: CASSKGGGREAFF
d_gene: TRBD1
v_gene: TRBV28
j_gene: TRBJ1-1
abundance: .

CDR3nt: TGTGCCAGCAGCGTAGGAGGGACTCCCCAAGAGCTGTTTTTT
CDR3aa: CASSVGGTPQELFF
d_gene: .
v_gene: TRBV9
j_gene: TRBJ2-2
abundance: .

CDR3nt: TGTGCCAGCAGTCCTACAGGGACCTTTTTGAATGAGCAGTTCTTC
CDR3aa: CASSPTGTFLNEQFF
d_gene: .
v_gene: TRBV2
j_gene: TRBJ2-1
abundance: .

CDR3nt: TGTGCCAGCTCACCACTCCTGTTTGCAGCGGGGTCCGGGGAGCTGTTTTTT
CDR3aa: CASSPLLFAAGSGELFF
d_gene: TRBD2
v_gene: TRBV18
j_gene: TRBJ2-2
abundance: .

CDR3nt: TGCGCCAGCAGCCAAGATCAGGGCAGGTTAAATGAAAAACTGTTTTTT
CDR3aa: CASSQDQGRLNEKLFF
d_gene: .
v_gene: TRBV4-1
j_gene: TRBJ1-4
abundance: .

CDR3nt: TGTGCCAGCAGTTACGCGCGACAGAGTTCTAACTATGGCTACACCTTC
CDR3aa: CASSYARQSSNYGYTF
d_gene: .
v_gene: TRBV6-5
j_gene: TRBJ1-2
abundance: .

CDR3nt: TGTGCCAGCAGTTTATCGTGGCTGGGCCGCGAGCAGTACTTC
CDR3aa: CASSLSWLGREQYF
d_gene: .
v_gene: TRBV27
j_gene: TRBJ2-7
abundance: .

CDR3nt: TGTGCCAGCTCACCTAGCCAGGGGGCCCGGGGAGCTTTCTTT
CDR3aa: CASSPSQGARGAFF
d_gene: TRBD1
v_gene: TRBV18
j_gene: TRBJ1-1
abundance: .

CDR3nt: TGTGCCAGCAGCCCTGGGCCTTACACTGAAGCTTTCTTT
CDR3aa: CASSPGPYTEAFF
d_gene: .
v_gene: TRBV9
j_gene: TRBJ1-1
abundance: few

CDR3nt: TGCGCCAGCAGTGAGTACACAGGGCGGATTGAAAACGAGCAGTACTTC
CDR3aa: CASSEYTGRIENEQYF
d_gene: .
v_gene: TRBV10-2
j_gene: TRBJ2-7
abundance: .

CDR3nt: TGTGCCATCAGTGAGCCCGGACAGTACTATGGCTACACCTTC
CDR3aa: CAISEPGQYYGYTF
d_gene: .
v_gene: TRBV10-3
j_gene: TRBJ1-2
abundance: .